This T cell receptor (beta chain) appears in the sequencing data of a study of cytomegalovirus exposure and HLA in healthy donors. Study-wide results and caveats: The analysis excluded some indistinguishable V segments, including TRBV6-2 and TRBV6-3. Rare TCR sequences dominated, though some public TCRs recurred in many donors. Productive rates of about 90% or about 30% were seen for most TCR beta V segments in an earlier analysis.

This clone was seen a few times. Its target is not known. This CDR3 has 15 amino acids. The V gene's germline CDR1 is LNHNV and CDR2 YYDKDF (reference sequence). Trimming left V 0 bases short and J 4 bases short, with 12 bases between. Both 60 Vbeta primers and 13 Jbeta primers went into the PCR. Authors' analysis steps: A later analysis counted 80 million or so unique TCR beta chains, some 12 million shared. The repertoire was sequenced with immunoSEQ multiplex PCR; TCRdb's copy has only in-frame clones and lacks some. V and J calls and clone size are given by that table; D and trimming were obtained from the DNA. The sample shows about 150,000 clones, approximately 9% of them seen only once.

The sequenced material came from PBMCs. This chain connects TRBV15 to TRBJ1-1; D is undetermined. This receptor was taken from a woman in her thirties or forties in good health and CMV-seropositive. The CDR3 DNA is TGTGCCACCAGCAGAGATAGTATAAAGATCACTGAAGCTTTCTTT. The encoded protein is CATSRDSIKITEAFF.